These T cell receptor beta chains were read from a single sample in a study of response to subunit inactivated influenza vaccine. One entry per CDR3 protein results from TCRdb running MiXCR on the RT-PCR reads. The data hold around 490,000 distinct CDR3 sequences, with approximately 7.1% observed a single time. The source material was PBMCs from blood, sampled roughly 24 months after vaccination. These receptors were obtained from a man between 50 and 70 years old who received an inactivated influenza vaccine. The CDR3 runs from the conserved cysteine through the conserved F or W. Size values are once, few and many counts, or a class for expanded clones, and some rows have none.

j_call v_call clone_size cdr3_aa
TRBJ2-1 TRBV18 . CASSPMGREQFF
TRBJ1-2 TRBV4-1 many CASSRGDTDYGYTF
TRBJ2-2 TRBV7-8 few CASSVEGRRTGELFF
TRBJ2-5 TRBV4-2 many CASSQEVASETQYF
TRBJ1-2 TRBV25-1 few CASSPSWGQGRDGYTF
TRBJ1-6 TRBV20-1 many CSANNNSPLHF
TRBJ2-5 TRBV15 . CATTEGGTETQYF
TRBJ2-2 TRBV7-9 . CASSWTTGTGELFF
TRBJ2-1 TRBV11-2 many CASSFHALNEQFF
TRBJ2-3 TRBV29-1 few CLPVGTDTQYF
TRBJ2-1 TRBV7-2 many CASSLFSSGAPEQFF
TRBJ2-1 TRBV7-2 few CASSLARDLDEQFF
TRBJ2-7 TRBV10-3 . CAISVATVNYEQYF
TRBJ2-1 TRBV12-3/TRBV12-4 few CASRTHLGGAPGGRYNEQFF
TRBJ2-3 TRBV9 . CASSQIDSTDTQYF
TRBJ1-1 TRBV5-1 few CASSYRVRNTEAFF
TRBJ1-1 TRBV5-6 few CASSLVGTGVSEAFF
TRBJ2-5 TRBV12-3/TRBV12-4 many CASSFTAQETQYF
TRBJ1-3 TRBV14 few CASSQAGGLNSGNTIYF
TRBJ1-5 TRBV7-9 many CASSSSTGGRSIQHF
TRBJ2-7 TRBV20-1 . CSARVPPTDSYEQYF
TRBJ2-1 TRBV6-5 few CASSYGGAHNEQFF
TRBJ2-1 TRBV25-1 few CASSEMGPTGNNEQFF
TRBJ2-7 TRBV10-3 few CAISEGLAGAHEQYF
TRBJ2-7 TRBV6-2/TRBV6-3 . CASSYRGTRFYEQYF
TRBJ1-1 TRBV12-3/TRBV12-4 few CASSFPGQGRTEAFF
TRBJ2-3 TRBV10-3 few CAISEGRTGPTDTQYF
TRBJ1-5 TRBV21-1 many CASSKAGGEAQPQHF
TRBJ1-2 TRBV5-1 few CASSPDTYYGYTF
TRBJ2-1 TRBV28 many CASSLASGGLNEQFF
TRBJ2-1 TRBV28 few CASSLGDRGRDEQFF
TRBJ2-1 TRBV10-3 few CAIGGQARYNEQFF
TRBJ1-2 TRBV11-2 . CASSFSVSSHYGYTF
TRBJ2-5 TRBV28 many CASSSRTWGETQYF
TRBJ2-7 TRBV4-3 few CASSQGTWDSSTSYEQYF
TRBJ1-5 TRBV7-8 many CASSFSQRYSNQPQHF
TRBJ2-1 TRBV9 . CASSVGTGNYNEQFF
TRBJ1-4 TRBV6-5 many CASSSEGANEKLFF
TRBJ1-4 TRBV4-2 few CASSQESGQHEKLFF
TRBJ2-3 TRBV10-3 many CAIGGTVGDTQYF
TRBJ2-7 TRBV29-1 few CSVQGYYEQYF
TRBJ2-5 TRBV5-1 . CASSLGGTTQETQYF
TRBJ2-7 TRBV6-1 many CASSLGRGSYEQYF
TRBJ2-5 TRBV7-9 . CASSNAGTSGIVETQYF
TRBJ2-5 TRBV11-2 . CASSLDRLAGGLFETQYF
TRBJ1-4 TRBV5-1 many CASSGGQGVATNEKLFF
TRBJ1-1 TRBV25-1 . CASSEFGGSTEAFF
TRBJ2-7 TRBV15 few CATSRDLREQYF
TRBJ2-4 TRBV5-1 few CASSSGLAVAKNIQYF
TRBJ1-2 TRBV20-1 . CSATDRAIYGYTF
TRBJ1-1 TRBV28 . CASRRTGHANTEAFF